The 9 T cell receptor beta chains given below trace back to one sample, sequenced in a study of siplizumab effects on memory and regulatory T cells (dated by TCRdb to between 2018 and 2021). Library preparation used the immunoSEQ multiplex PCR assay. TCRdb re-hosts the immuneACCESS table, in-frame sequences only. Its copies lack some clones; in the studies checked, an unresolved V gene accounts for under half of them, and the cause for the rest is not known. The sample profile shows approximately 94,000 clones; 91% of them were found once. The ten largest make up 0.14% to 0.15% of the sample. The sequencing input was CD4+ T cells sorted from blood. All receptors derive from a human donor in good health.

This clone appeared once. The rearrangement links TRBV5-1 to TRBJ1-2, with a possible D match to TRBD1 (6 bases). Trimming pared 0 bases from V and 0 bases from J, leaving 12 bases between. The CDR3 sequence is 16 residues long. The germline V gene encodes CDR1 SGHRS and CDR2 YFSETQ. The CDR3 spells CASSLGPDRANYGYTF. The CDR3 nucleotides are TGCGCCAGCAGCTTGGGTCCGGACAGAGCTAACTATGGCTACACCTTC.

The V and J genes are TRBV11-1 and TRBJ2-3; the D gene is possibly TRBD1 (5 bases). This CDR3 has 18 residues. Looked up from germline, CDR1 is SGHAT and CDR2 is FQDESV (reference sequence). Trimming pared 5 bases from V and 0 bases from J, leaving 21 bases between. The CDR3 bases are TGTGCCAGCAGCGGTGGGGCCAGGGCCCCCCTAAGCACAGATACGCAGTATTTT. This gives the protein CASSGGARAPLSTDTQYF.

The gene calls are TRBV21-1 and TRBJ1-2; no DNA check was done on the table's D call, TRBD1. TRBV21-1 is marked as a pseudogene. This CDR3 has 17 residues. CDR3 region: CASSNSPTGNGSYGYTF. The CDR3 DNA reads TGTGCCAGCAGCAACTCCCCGACAGGGAATGGTTCGTATGGCTACACCTTC.

V usage is TRBV27 and J usage is TRBJ2-6; no firm D call. The CDR3 covers 18 residues. Germline lookup yields CDR1 MNHEY and CDR2 SMNVEV (reference sequence). The V end lost 6 bases, the J end lost 0 bases, and 18 bases lay between the germline ends. In DNA form, the CDR3 reads TGTGCCAGCAGCATGTCCCCGGGTTCCCCCTCTGGGGCCAACGTCCTGACTTTC. This gives the protein CASSMSPGSPSGANVLTF.

The rearrangement uses TRBV11-2 and TRBJ2-7; D is undetermined. V gave up 3 bases and J gave up 0 bases, with 3 bases separating them. Per germline, CDR1 SGHAT and CDR2 FQNNGV. This CDR3 spans 12 amino acids. The CDR3 nucleotides read TGTGCCAGCAGCTTGGCCTCCTACGAGCAGTACTTC. It specifies CASSLASYEQYF. Full variable domain (rest looked up from reference TRBV11-2 and TRBJ2-7): EAGVAQSPRYKIIEKRQSVAFWCNPISGHATLYWYQQILGQGPKLLIQFQNNGVVDDSQLPKDRFSAERLKGVDSTLKIQPAKLEDSAVYLCASSLASYEQYFGPGTRLTVT.

The chain combines TRBV5-5 with TRBJ2-1, with TRBD1 identical over 10 bases. Germline V gene lookup returns CDR1 SGHKS and CDR2 YYEKEE (reference sequence). This CDR3 spans 16 amino acids. Trimming removed 5 bases from V and 0 bases from J; junction bases left unmatched: 5. CDR3 sequence: CASSSRTGGSYNEQFF. The CDR3 nucleotides are TGTGCCAGCAGTTCCCGGACAGGGGGCTCCTACAATGAGCAGTTCTTC.

V is TRBV9 and J is TRBJ1-1, with unresolved D. Per germline, CDR1 SGDLS and CDR2 YYNGEE. There are 15 residues in the CDR3. Trimming removed 4 bases from V and 2 bases from J, with 15 bases in between. CDR3 nucleotides: TGTGCCAGCAGCCCCCTCGGCGCTATTAACACTGAAGCTTTCTTT. Translated: CASSPLGAINTEAFF.

The genes are TRBV11-2 and TRBJ1-6, with D possibly matching TRBD1 (5 bases). With 3 bases removed from V and 7 bases from J, the gap between germline ends came to 10 bases. Germline V gene lookup returns CDR1 SGHAT and CDR2 FQNNGV. The CDR3 is made up of 14 amino acids. CDR3 sequence (DNA): TGTGCCAGCAGCTTCGGGACCGCGAATTCACCCCTCCACTTT. Protein: CASSFGTANSPLHF.

This CDR3 reads CASSLDKGRDNSPLHF. The CDR3 region has the DNA TGCGCCAGCAGCCTGGACAAGGGACGGGATAATTCACCCCTCCACTTT. The rearrangement joins TRBV4-1 to TRBJ1-6; TRBD1 might be the D (5 bases). CDR3 length: 16 amino acids. Germline V gives CDR1 MGHRA, CDR2 YSYEKL. V lost 4 bases, J lost 5 bases, and 15 bases lay in between.